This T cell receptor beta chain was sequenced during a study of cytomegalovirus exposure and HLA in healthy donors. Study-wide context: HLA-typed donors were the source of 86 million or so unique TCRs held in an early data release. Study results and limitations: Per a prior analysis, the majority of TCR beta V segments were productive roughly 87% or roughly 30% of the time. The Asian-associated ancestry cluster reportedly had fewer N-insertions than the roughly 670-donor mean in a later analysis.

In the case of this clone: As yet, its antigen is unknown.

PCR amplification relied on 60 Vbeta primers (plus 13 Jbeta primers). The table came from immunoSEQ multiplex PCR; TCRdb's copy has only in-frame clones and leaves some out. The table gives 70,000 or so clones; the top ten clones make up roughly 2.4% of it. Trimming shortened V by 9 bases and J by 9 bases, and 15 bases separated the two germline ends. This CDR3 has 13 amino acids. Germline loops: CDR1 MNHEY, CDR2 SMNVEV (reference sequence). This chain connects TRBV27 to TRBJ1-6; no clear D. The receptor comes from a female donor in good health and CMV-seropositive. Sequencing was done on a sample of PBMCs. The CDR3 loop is CASRTPGGSPLHF. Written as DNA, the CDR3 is TGTGCCAGTAGAACACCCGGAGGTTCACCCCTCCACTTT.